Shown below are 2 T cell receptor beta chains from a single sample sequenced in a study of cytomegalovirus exposure and HLA in healthy donors. The study ran its PCR with 60 Vbeta and 13 Jbeta primers. Generated by immunoSEQ multiplex PCR, the TCRdb table keeps only in-frame clones and is missing some. Of approximately 87,000 clones listed, 84% are singletons. Sequenced input: PBMCs. The receptors here all came from a woman aged 18-29 years in good health and CMV-seropositive.

The genes are TRBV29-1 and TRBJ2-1; 7 nucleotides line up with TRBD1. V shed 6 bases and J 0 bases; nucleotides not matched to a gene: 11. Germline lookup yields CDR1 SQVTM and CDR2 ANQGSEA. The CDR3 is 16 amino acids. The CDR3 DNA reads TGCAGCGTGGCCACAACAGGGGCCAGCTCCTACAATGAGCAGTTCTTC. Translated, it gives CSVATTGASSYNEQFF.

The genes are TRBV10-1 and TRBJ1-1; D remains unclear. The CDR3 is made up of 14 amino acids. V lost 0 bases to trimming and J lost 1 base, with 6 bases between them. Germline assignment: CDR1 WNHNN and CDR2 SYGVQD (reference sequence). In nucleotides, the CDR3 is TGCGCCAGCAGTGAGTCCCACGGGAACACTGAAGCTTTCTTT. It translates to CASSESHGNTEAFF.